This T cell receptor beta chain was sequenced during a study of blood T cells in healthy people across ages. Per the germline V gene, CDR1 is SGHRS and CDR2 is YFSETQ. The CDR3 contains 14 residues. The V end was cut by 1 base, the J end by 6 bases, with 11 bases between. This clonotype was seen a handful of times. The authors ran a second PCR of roughly 6 to 12 cycles using a sample-barcoded 5' primer and a J-beta primer mix. Individual samples furnished no less than 2.5 million CDR3-containing paired-end reads apiece. MiXCR, applied by TCRdb to the 5' RACE reads, yields one record per CDR3 protein. The data hold approximately 1,000,000 distinct CDR3 sequences, with about two fifths observed a single time.

The clonotype was recovered from a man in his late teens or twenties in good health. What was sequenced was blood. The J gene is TRBJ2-1, the V gene TRBV5-1; D remains unclear. CDR3 nucleotides: TGCGCCAGCAGCTTGTCGACGTCTCGCAATGAGCAGTTCTTC. Its translation is CASSLSTSRNEQFF.